This T cell receptor (beta chain) was retrieved from a study of T cells in women clearing cervical HPV infection. On this clone: Read coverage stops 3 residues before the CDR3 terminus; the germline J gene supplies the remainder.

The length of the CDR3 is 14 residues. Per the germline V gene, CDR1 is SGHRS and CDR2 is YFSETQ. Repertoires were generated with immunoSEQ multiplex PCR, while TCRdb's copy carries only in-frame clones and drops some. The sample's table shows 15,000 to 20,000 clones. The TCR originated in a woman between 18 and 69 years old with a cervical HPV16 infection that either progressed to CIN3+ or cleared (not recorded which). Sequencing was done on a sample of blood buffy coat. The chain employs TRBV5-1 and TRBJ1-6; D is uncertain. This CDR3 is CASSLEGGLRPLHF. CDR3 DNA, as far as it was read: TGCGCCAGCAGCTTGGAAGGAGGTCTCAGGCCC.